This T cell receptor beta chain appears in the sequencing data of a study of T cell responses to AZD1222 COVID-19 vaccine. Study results and limitations: Just a handful of AZD1222 recipients tested seropositive at baseline.

Germline CDR1 is MNHNS and CDR2 is SASEGT. V lost 2 bases and J lost 3, with 11 bases in between. This CDR3 spans 14 amino acids. Regarding this clone: Its antigen remains unidentified.

Only in-frame clones appear in the TCRdb table, and some are missing; sequencing was by immunoSEQ multiplex PCR. Of 150,000 to 160,000 clones listed, more than 90% were seen once; the top ten hold roughly 1.6%. The sample here was peripheral blood, taken 28 days after the second AZD1222 dose. The chain joins TRBV6-1 to TRBJ2-7, with D possibly being TRBD1 or TRBD2 (5 bases each). The clonotype was recovered from an adult who received the AZD1222 COVID-19 vaccine. CDR3 protein: CASSELGGGYEQYF. In DNA, the CDR3 is TGTGCCAGCAGTGAACTGGGTGGGGGCTACGAGCAGTACTTC.